The 32 T cell receptor beta chains given below trace back to one sample, sequenced in a study of tumor-infiltrating lymphocytes in primary liver carcinoma. Starting from about 0.5 ug of total RNA, TCR beta cDNA was produced with a primer in the constant region. Three nested multiplex PCR rounds, a slightly modified ARM-PCR, produced the libraries for TCR beta. In the first two PCR rounds, TRBV1-TRBV30 forward primers were paired with a C-beta reverse primer, and each round lasted about 10 cycles. TCRdb reanalysed the multiplex PCR reads using MiXCR and keeps one entry per CDR3 protein. The sample yields nearly 200,000 distinct CDR3 sequences, approximately 65% seen once. The authors took blood RNA from unsorted whole blood and also extracted germline DNA. Specimen: peripheral blood. All receptors derive from a woman aged 60-70 years with primary liver carcinoma and hepatitis B virus infection.

The rearrangement uses TRBV2 and TRBJ2-5, with TRBD1 matching 8 bases. V was pared by 6 bases and J by 5 bases, with 8 bases of the junction left unmatched. The germline CDR1 and CDR2 sequences are SNHLY and FYNNEI. There are 14 residues in the CDR3. The CDR3 DNA reads TGTGCCAGCAGCTCCAACAGGGGGACGGAGACCCAGTACTTC. It codes for CASSSNRGTETQYF.

The chain employs TRBV6-2 or TRBV6-3 and TRBJ2-3, with 7 positions matching TRBD2. Germline V lookup: CDR1 MNHEY, CDR2 SVGEGT. The CDR3 consists of 16 residues. The V and J ends lost 6 bases and 3 bases, in that order; junction bases with no gene match: 12. CDR3 sequence: CASRYTARELTDTQYF. For the CDR3, the DNA is TGTGCCAGCAGATATACGGCGCGGGAGTTGACAGATACGCAGTATTTT.

V gene TRBV13 combines with J gene TRBJ2-1, with D perhaps TRBD2 (6 bases). The CDR3 contains 21 residues. CDR1 is PRHDT and CDR2 is FYEKMQ in the germline V gene (reference sequence). The V end was cut by 5 bases, the J end by 0 bases, with 29 bases between. The CDR3 reads CASSLTPPSANTYLSYNEQFF. As DNA, the CDR3 is TGTGCCAGCAGCCTAACCCCCCCTAGCGCGAACACCTACCTCTCCTACAATGAGCAGTTCTTC.

On this clonotype: The conserved phenylalanine or tryptophan is not found at the CDR3 terminus, so this likely reflects a read error. The V and J genes are TRBV13 and TRBJ2-6; D tentatively reads TRBD1 or TRBD2 (6 bases each). From germline, CDR1 is PRHDT and CDR2 FYEKMQ (reference sequence). The CDR3 loop spans 17 amino acids. CDR3 bases: TGTACCAGCAGCTTTGACGACCGGGGGCGAGGGGCCAACGTCCTGACTTCC. Its protein is CTSSFDDRGRGANVLTS.

As to this clonotype: At one end, the junction sequence differs from germline, possibly due to a read error. V gene TRBV11-2 combines with J gene TRBJ1-2; a weak D match, TRBD1 (6 bases). This CDR3 spans 15 amino acids. Germline V CDR1 and CDR2: SGHAT, FQNNGV. CDR3 sequence (DNA): TGTGCCAACTGCTTAGACCCAGGGGCCAACTATGGCTACACGTTC. This gives the protein CANCLDPGANYGYTF.

With regard to this clonotype: Just one base apart from a much larger clone, this may be a read error. Since no conserved phenylalanine or tryptophan closes the CDR3, a read error is the likely cause. This sequence joins TRBV12-3 or TRBV12-4 and TRBJ2-5; no clear D gene. Trimming cost V 6 bases and J 5 bases, with 13 bases left between them. CDR3 length: 13 amino acids. The CDR3 sequence: CASRAGVRETQYS. The CDR3, as DNA: TGTGCCAGCAGGGCCGGAGTGCGGGAGACCCAGTACTCC.

This rearrangement joins TRBV21-1 to TRBJ2-7. TRBV21-1 constitutes a pseudogene. CDR3 length equals 11 residues. CDR3 sequence: CASSKPKAGYF. The CDR3 DNA sequence: TGTGCCAGCAGCAAACCCAAGGCAGGGTACTTC.

This clonotype was counted many times. The chain carries TRBV6-1 and TRBJ2-5; 16 nucleotides match TRBD2. V lost 1 base to trimming and J lost 2 bases; unmatched junction nucleotides: 13. CDR1 is MNHNS, CDR2 SASEGT, per germline. The CDR3 has 21 amino acids. This CDR3 reads CASSEVKWGLAGGPLQETQYF. As DNA, the CDR3 is TGTGCCAGCAGTGAAGTCAAATGGGGACTAGCGGGAGGGCCGTTGCAAGAGACCCAGTACTTC.

About this clonotype itself: This CDR3 fails to terminate in the conserved phenylalanine or tryptophan, so it likely reflects a read error. The J gene is TRBJ2-3, the V gene TRBV11-1; D gene uncertain. Germline V gene sequence: CDR1 SGHAT, CDR2 FQDESV (reference sequence). The CDR3 runs 13 residues. Trimming removed 2 bases at V and 9 bases at J, with 12 bases between. CDR3 coding DNA: TGTGCCAGCAGCTTAACGACCGAAGAAACGCAGTATCTT. This translates into CASSLTTEETQYL.

A note on this clonotype: This may stem from a read error, because a much larger clone lies one nucleotide away. V is TRBV4-2 and J is TRBJ2-7, with 11 bases that match TRBD2. CDR1 LGHNA and CDR2 YNFKEQ come from the germline V gene. There are 16 residues in the CDR3. The trim removed 5 bases at V and 5 bases at J, leaving 11 bases unmatched. For the CDR3, the DNA is TGTGCCAGCAGCTCCCGGACCACTAGCGGGAGAGACGAGCAGTACTTC. This gives the protein CASSSRTTSGRDEQYF.

Ten or more counts support this clonotype. The V call is TRBV29-1, the J call TRBJ2-5, with D possibly matching TRBD1 (6 bases). Trimming removed 4 bases at V and 1 base at J, with 10 bases between. Germline assignment: CDR1 SQVTM and CDR2 ANQGSEA. The CDR3 is 13 residues long. DNA of the CDR3: TGCAGCGTTGTCGCGACAGGCCAAGAGACCCAGTACTTC. Residues: CSVVATGQETQYF.

This clonotype was seen a handful of times. An end of the junction does not agree with germline; a read error may underlie this. The chain carries TRBV11-3 and TRBJ2-1, with D perhaps TRBD2 (6 bases). Per the germline V gene, CDR1 is SGHNT and CDR2 is YENEEA. The CDR3 sequence is 14 residues long. The CDR3 bases are TGTCCCAGCAGCCCCGGGACGGGGACTTATGGGCAGTTCTTC. Translated: CPSSPGTGTYGQFF.

A note on this clonotype: This clone may be a read error of a much larger clone one base away. V is TRBV28 and J is TRBJ2-1; 8 bases line up with TRBD1. From germline, CDR1 is MDHEN and CDR2 SYDVKM. CDR3 length equals 13 residues. The CDR3 DNA follows: TGTGCCAGCCGGGACAGGTTCTACAATGAGCAGTCCTTC. Its protein product is CASRDRFYNEQSF.

Comment on this clonotype: One end of the junction varies from germline; a read error may be responsible. This sequence joins TRBV6-2 or TRBV6-3 and TRBJ2-1; 9 bases match TRBD2. CDR3 length: 14 amino acids. Looked up from germline, CDR1 is MNHEY and CDR2 is SVGEGT. CDR3 coding DNA: TGTGCTAGCAGATCCGGGACTAGCAGGAGTGAGCAGTTCTTC. It is translated as CASRSGTSRSEQFF.

Concerning this clonotype itself: The DNA is omitted, as the CDR3 cannot be located on it reliably, and the CDR3 follows TCRdb's listing. This chain links TRBV6-1 with TRBJ1-1; the table's D call of TRBD1 was not tested on the DNA. The length of the CDR3 is 15 amino acids, counting both ends. CDR1 is MNHNS, CDR2 SASEGT, per germline. CDR3 protein: CASSTRRAGCTEAFF.

The chain recombines TRBV11-2 with TRBJ2-4; possible D gene TRBD1, 5 bases. The V gene lost 2 bases and the J gene lost 1 base, with 15 bases spanning the gap. CDR1 SGHAT and CDR2 FQNNGV come from the germline V gene. This CDR3 comprises 17 residues. CDR3 in DNA: TGTGCCAGCAGCTTACGTGCGGCTTGGGGCGCCAAAAACATTCAGTACTTC. Amino acid sequence: CASSLRAAWGAKNIQYF.

The chain uses TRBV10-2 and TRBJ2-2; D not certain. The CDR3 loop spans 15 amino acids. In germline, CDR1 is WSHSY, CDR2 SAAADI. The germline V and J ends were trimmed by 2 bases and 7 bases, with 14 bases remaining between them. CDR3 nucleotides: TGCGCCAGCAGTGAGCTGGGCAGAGCAGTCGGGGAGCTGTTTTTT. Translating gives CASSELGRAVGELFF.

This chain joins TRBV30 and TRBJ1-1; a possible D gene is TRBD1 (5 bases). CDR1 and CDR2 (germline): GTSNPN, SVGIG (reference sequence). Between the trimmed V and J ends, which lost 5 bases and 3 bases, there was a span of 7 bases. The CDR3 loop spans 11 amino acids. CDR3 residues: CAWQGYTEAFF. Here the CDR3 DNA reads TGTGCCTGGCAGGGATACACTGAAGCTTTCTTT.

This sequence joins TRBV11-3 and TRBJ1-1; the D is unclear. This CDR3 region has 15 residues. Germline V gene data show CDR1 as SGHNT and CDR2 as YENEEA. V lost 4 bases, J lost 6 bases, and 18 bases lay in between. CDR3 in DNA: TGTGCCAGCAGCTCCCCCGCTGTAGACGCCCCTGAAGCTTTCTTT. This sequence encodes CASSSPAVDAPEAFF.

As concerns this clonotype: A much bigger clone sits one base away, suggesting this may be a read error. The gene calls are TRBV10-3 and TRBJ2-1, with a possible D match to TRBD1 (5 bases). The CDR3 sequence is 14 residues long. V was clipped by 10 bases and J by 11 bases, with 24 bases between them. Germline V gene sequence: CDR1 ENHRY, CDR2 SYGVKD. The CDR3 region is CATRDVHVVDKQFF. The CDR3 DNA sequence: TGTGCCACCAGGGATGTACATGTCGTCGATAAGCAGTTCTTC.

Regarding this clonotype: This may stem from a read error, because a much larger clone lies one nucleotide away. The CDR3 carries no conserved terminal phenylalanine or tryptophan, so it likely arises from a read error. In DNA form, the CDR3 reads TGTGCCAGCAGCCCGATTTCAGGGGCCAAAGCTTTCGTT. Translated, it gives CASSPISGAKAFV. The chain uses TRBV7-9 and TRBJ1-1; D possibly corresponds to TRBD1 (6 bases). CDR1 is SEHNR, CDR2 FQNEAQ, per germline (reference sequence). Deletions cut 5 bases from V and 9 bases from J, with 16 bases between. The CDR3 is 13 amino acids.

The rearrangement uses TRBV28 and TRBJ2-7, with D maybe TRBD1 (6 bases). The CDR3 consists of 15 residues. Germline V gene lookup returns CDR1 MDHEN and CDR2 SYDVKM. With 6 bases removed from V and 0 bases from J, the gap between germline ends came to 15 bases. The CDR3 DNA follows: TGTGCCAGCAGCACCCAGGGGAGAGGCTCCTACGAGCAGTACGTC. It yields the protein CASSTQGRGSYEQYV.

A note on this clonotype: One end of the junction varies from germline; a read error may be responsible. The V and J genes are TRBV4-1 and TRBJ2-6; 7 bases line up with TRBD1. Germline CDR1 reads MGHRA; CDR2 reads YSYEKL. This CDR3 contains 19 residues. CDR3 coding DNA: TGCGCCAGCAGCCAACCCCGGGACAGTTCATTCTCTTGGGCCAACGTCCTGACTTTT. The encoded protein is CASSQPRDSSFSWANVLTF.

The rearrangement links TRBV5-4 to TRBJ2-2; D might be TRBD1 or TRBD2, each matching 5 bases. CDR3 size: 15 residues. Per the germline V gene, CDR1 is SGHNT and CDR2 is YYREEE (reference sequence). The V gene lost 7 bases and the J gene lost 5 bases, with 18 bases spanning the gap. In nucleotides, the CDR3 is TGTGCCAGCTCCACGGGGCAGGCCACAACCGGGGAGCTGTTTTTT. Encoded protein: CASSTGQATTGELFF. Variable domain in full (rest from reference TRBV5-4 and TRBJ2-2): ETGVTQSPTHLIKTRGQQVTLRCSSQSGHNTVSWYQQALGQGPQFIFQYYREEENGRGNFPPRFSGLQFPNYSSELNVNALELDDSALYLCASSTGQATTGELFFGEGSRLTVL.

With regard to this clonotype: Germline and junction disagree at one end, which may indicate a read error. The chain employs TRBV10-2 and TRBJ2-7; 7 bases align to TRBD1. Germline V gene lookup returns CDR1 WSHSY and CDR2 SAAADI. The length of the CDR3 is 15 residues. The CDR3: CASRTRQGVLDEHYF. CDR3 in DNA: TGCGCTAGCAGGACCCGACAGGGAGTCCTCGACGAGCATTACTTC.

A note on this clonotype: One junction end disagrees with the germline gene, perhaps due to a read error. This chain uses TRBV11-2 with TRBJ1-1; D gene unclear. This CDR3 has 13 residues. Germline loops: CDR1 SGHAT, CDR2 FQNNGV. CDR3 bases: TGTGCCAGCAGCCCAAGGATAGTCACTGGAGCTTTCTTT. It specifies CASSPRIVTGAFF.

Concerning this clonotype: At one boundary the junction diverges from the germline segment, which might be a read error. The chain links TRBV6-5 to TRBJ2-1; TRBD2 agrees at 7 bases. CDR3 length equals 18 residues. Germline V gene lookup returns CDR1 MNHEY and CDR2 SVGAGI. The CDR3 nucleotides are TGTGCCGGCAGTTACTCGATTCCTAGCGGAGCGACCTACAATGAGCAGTTCTTT. Translating gives CAGSYSIPSGATYNEQFF.

A word on this clonotype: Likely a read error: the CDR3 ends without its conserved phenylalanine or tryptophan. CDR3 protein: CASSIDPGANSHLHL. The CDR3 nucleotides are TGTGCCAGCAGCATAGACCCGGGGGCCAATTCACACCTCCACTTA. The V call is TRBV11-2, the J call TRBJ1-6; possible D gene TRBD1, 6 bases. The CDR3 is 15 residues long. Germline-derived CDR1 and CDR2 are SGHAT and FQNNGV.

On this clonotype: Sequence at one end of the junction differs from germline and may be a read error. The chain couples TRBV6-5 to TRBJ2-7, with a weak D call TRBD2 (5 bases). The germline gives CDR1 MNHEY, CDR2 SVGAGI. The CDR3 totals 13 residues. DNA for the CDR3: TGTGCCGGCAGACTTAGCGCTTCCTATGAGCAGTACTTC. This gives the protein CAGRLSASYEQYF.

As concerns this clonotype: Just one base apart from a much larger clone, this may be a read error. This sequence joins TRBV6-5 and TRBJ2-3, with TRBD2 identical over 10 bases. The CDR3 covers 18 residues. Germline V lookup: CDR1 MNHEY, CDR2 SVGAGI. CDR3 DNA sequence: TGTGCCAGCAGATCTCTAACTAGCGGGAAAAGGGGCACATATACGCAGTATTTT. Its protein product is CASRSLTSGKRGTYTQYF.

This clonotype was observed at least ten times. V gene TRBV6-2 or TRBV6-3 combines with J gene TRBJ2-3; 7 bases are a match to TRBD2. V lost 2 bases to trimming and J lost 6 bases; unmatched junction nucleotides: 11. The CDR3 runs to 16 residues. Germline CDR1 and CDR2: MNHEY and SVGEGT. CDR3 region: CASSYGGGGLQDTQYF. CDR3 nucleotides: TGTGCCAGCAGTTACGGAGGCGGGGGACTCCAGGATACGCAGTATTTT.

The sample holds a few counts of this clonotype. This sequence joins TRBV7-3 and TRBJ2-2; 9 bases match TRBD2. Trimming took 3 bases from V and 5 from J; bases not matched to a gene: 13. The CDR3 runs to 18 residues. Germline values: CDR1 SGHTA, CDR2 FQGTGA. CDR3 protein: CASSFQGGLAGRTGELFF. In nucleotides, the CDR3 is TGTGCCAGCAGCTTCCAGGGGGGTCTAGCGGGACGGACCGGGGAGCTGTTTTTT. Together with reference TRBV7-3 and TRBJ2-2, the CDR3 gives the full variable domain: GAGVSQTPSNKVTEKGKYVELRCDPISGHTALYWYRQSLGQGPEFLIYFQGTGAADDSGLPNDRFFAVRPEGSVSTLKIQRTERGDSAVYLCASSFQGGLAGRTGELFFGEGSRLTVL.